One sample yielded the 30 T cell receptor beta chains listed below, sequenced in a study of T cells in Graves' hyperthyroidism and ophthalmopathy. Amplification yielded TCR beta CDR3 regions, with RNA transcripts as the source. During a first-round RT-PCR of the TCR CDR3, the HTBI primer set was used. TCRdb re-called the multiplex PCR reads with MiXCR, one entry per CDR3 protein. The sample records approximately 690,000 distinct CDR3 sequences, roughly 15% being singletons. Sample: blood. These receptors were taken from a woman aged 45-60 years with Graves' ophthalmopathy.

The rearrangement uses TRBV19 and TRBJ2-7; possibly TRBD1 or TRBD2 for D (5 bases each). The ends were cut back, 6 bases at V and 6 bases at J, with 18 bases in the middle. Germline CDR1 LNHDA, CDR2 SQIVND (reference sequence). There are 14 residues in the CDR3. CDR3 DNA: TGTGCCAGTAGCTTGACGGGGACCCACTTCGAGCAGTACTTC. Encoded protein: CASSLTGTHFEQYF.

The V call is TRBV14, the J call TRBJ2-2; D is unresolved. The CDR3 length is 15 residues. CDR1 is SGHDN and CDR2 is FVKESK in the germline V gene. V lost 3 bases and J 6 bases, leaving 14 bases between the germline ends. CDR3 DNA: TGTGCCAGCAGCCACAAAGGCATGCAGGCCGGGGAGCTGTTTTTT. Translated: CASSHKGMQAGELFF.

This clonotype was counted many times. The chain has TRBV12-3 or TRBV12-4 and TRBJ1-1; perhaps TRBD1 as D (5 bases). The V end lost 6 bases, the J end lost 4 bases, and 15 bases lay between the germline ends. This CDR3 comprises 14 residues. CDR3 nucleotides: TGTGCCAGCAGGGGGACCGCTTATAGCACTGAAGCTTTCTTT. This encodes CASRGTAYSTEAFF.

This clonotype was found many times. J is TRBJ2-1 and V is TRBV7-2; 7 bases align to TRBD2. The CDR3 has 16 residues. J was trimmed by 6 bases and V by 1 base; bases with no gene match: 9. Germline V gives CDR1 SGHTA, CDR2 FQGNSA. CDR3: CASSLDFGTGGNEQFF. The CDR3 nucleotides are TGTGCCAGCAGCTTAGATTTCGGAACGGGAGGCAATGAGCAGTTCTTC. Using reference TRBV7-2 and TRBJ2-1 for the parts outside the CDR3, the full variable domain is GAGVSQSPSNKVTEKGKDVELRCDPISGHTALYWYRQSLGQGLEFLIYFQGNSAPDKSGLPSDRFSAERTGGSVSTLTIQRTQQEDSAVYLCASSLDFGTGGNEQFFGPGTRLTVL.

This clonotype has at least ten counts. The rearrangement links TRBV20-1 to TRBJ2-7; 14 bases agree with TRBD2. The CDR3 consists of 15 residues. V was clipped by 0 bases and J by 7 bases; unmatched bases: 5. The germline gives CDR1 DFQATT, CDR2 SNEGSKA (reference sequence). The CDR3, as DNA: TGCAGTGCTAGAGACTGGGGACTAGCGGGAGATGAGCAGTACTTC. Protein sequence: CSARDWGLAGDEQYF.

In its sample, this clonotype was seen many times. CDR3 sequence (DNA): TGCAGTGCTAACAGGGAGGCAAGGGACGAGCAGTTCTTC. Protein: CSANREARDEQFF. J is TRBJ2-1 and V is TRBV20-1; D is tentatively TRBD1 or TRBD2 (6 bases each). Germline loops: CDR1 DFQATT, CDR2 SNEGSKA (reference sequence). V was pared by 4 bases and J by 10 bases, with 17 bases between. The CDR3 consists of 13 residues.

This clonotype was seen many times. The V and J genes are TRBV2 and TRBJ2-1; 9 nucleotides line up with TRBD2. Germline values: CDR1 SNHLY, CDR2 FYNNEI. This CDR3 spans 15 amino acids. J lost 6 bases, V lost 6 bases, and 9 bases had no gene match. The DNA of the CDR3 is TGTGCCAGCAGAGAGACTAGCGGCGGGGGCAATGAGCAGTTCTTC. The encoded protein is CASRETSGGGNEQFF.

V usage is TRBV13 and J usage is TRBJ2-7, with TRBD2 matching 10 bases. In germline, CDR1 is PRHDT, CDR2 FYEKMQ (reference sequence). V trimming: 1 base; J trimming: 1 base; junction bases outside the gene matches: 13. This CDR3 is built from 19 residues. CDR3 DNA: TGTGCCAGCAGCTTAGCGGGGGGGCTAGCGGGAGAATCGTCCTACGAGCAGTACTTC. Translated, it gives CASSLAGGLAGESSYEQYF.

This clonotype has ten or more counts. The chain employs TRBV28 and TRBJ1-5, with unresolved D. CDR3 size: 14 residues. Germline CDR1 MDHEN, CDR2 SYDVKM. The V and J ends lost 2 bases and 7 bases respectively, with 12 bases between them. The CDR3 DNA reads as TGTGCCAGCAGTTTACCCCAATTAGAACAGCCCCAGCATTTT. Its protein is CASSLPQLEQPQHF.

This clonotype was recorded many times. The chain joins TRBV20-1 to TRBJ2-5, with TRBD1 matching 7 bases. Germline trimming cut 6 bases from V and 6 bases from J; bases unmatched to any gene: 7. This CDR3 comprises 12 residues. Germline V gene lookup returns CDR1 DFQATT and CDR2 SNEGSKA (reference sequence). The CDR3 DNA reads TGCAGTGCAAACGACAGGGCTAAGACCCAGTACTTC. Encoded protein: CSANDRAKTQYF.

The sample holds many counts of this clonotype. The V gene is TRBV20-1, the J gene TRBJ2-7, with TRBD2 identical over 7 bases. The germline V gene has CDR1 DFQATT and CDR2 SNEGSKA (reference sequence). J was trimmed by 2 bases and V by 3 bases; bases with no gene match: 7. This CDR3 is built from 14 residues. CDR3 sequence (DNA): TGCAGTGCTAGTCCTAGCGGAGCTACCTACGAGCAGTACTTC. It translates to CSASPSGATYEQYF.

On this clonotype itself: Just one base apart from a much larger clone, this may be a read error. The chain carries TRBV7-2 and TRBJ2-3, with TRBD2 matching over 11 bases. Trimming cost V 6 bases and J 10 bases; bases outside gene matches: 6. The CDR3 loop spans 13 amino acids. Germline V gene lookup returns CDR1 SGHTA and CDR2 FQGNSA. The CDR3 DNA is TGTGCCAGCAGAAGACTAGCGGGACAAGCGCAGTATTTT. Translating gives CASRRLAGQAQYF.

The chain links TRBV19 to TRBJ2-3; 11 bases agree with TRBD2. The V segment lost 5 bases and the J segment 2 bases; nucleotides outside the gene matches: 3. In germline, CDR1 is LNHDA, CDR2 SQIVND (reference sequence). The CDR3 length is 15 residues. The CDR3 here is CASSVLAGDTDTQYF. Written as DNA, the CDR3 is TGTGCCAGTAGTGTACTAGCGGGGGACACAGATACGCAGTATTTT.

This chain links TRBV5-5 with TRBJ2-7; no clear D. Germline loops: CDR1 SGHKS, CDR2 YYEKEE (reference sequence). This CDR3 comprises 14 residues. V lost 6 bases, J lost 4 bases, and 17 bases lay in between. The CDR3 coding sequence is TGTGCCAGCACCCCGGCAAGTGTGCTTTACGAGCAGTACTTC. As protein: CASTPASVLYEQYF. The full variable domain, with the rest looked up from reference TRBV5-5 and TRBJ2-7, is DAGVTQSPTHLIKTRGQQVTLRCSPISGHKSVSWYQQVLGQGPQFIFQYYEKEERGRGNFPDRFSARQFPNYSSELNVNALLLGDSALYLCASTPASVLYEQYFGPGTRLTVT.

There are many counts of this clonotype. The chain is built from TRBV7-9 and TRBJ2-7; D remains unclear. This CDR3 comprises 14 residues. Per the germline V gene, CDR1 is SEHNR and CDR2 is FQNEAQ (reference sequence). V was pared by 2 bases and J by 1 base, with 9 bases between. The CDR3 loop is CASSLSGKSYEQYF. Written as DNA, the CDR3 is TGTGCCAGCAGCTTATCGGGCAAATCCTACGAGCAGTACTTC.

This clonotype was detected many times. The chain joins TRBV6-1 to TRBJ1-1, with TRBD1 matching over 7 bases. The V gene end was trimmed by 7 bases and the J gene end by 6 bases; junction bases not matched to a gene: 11. The germline gives CDR1 MNHNS, CDR2 SASEGT. The CDR3 covers 14 residues. The DNA of the CDR3 is TGTGCCAGCATCCTCGACAGGGTAATTGCTGAAGCTTTCTTT. It is translated as CASILDRVIAEAFF.

There are many counts of this clonotype. The genes are TRBV7-2 and TRBJ1-1; D gene unclear. The CDR3 extends over 17 amino acids. Germline V gene data show CDR1 as SGHTA and CDR2 as FQGNSA. V was pared by 1 base and J by 3 bases, with 18 bases between. The CDR3, as DNA: TGTGCCAGCAGCTTAGATTTATGGGTCGGTGGGGACACTGAAGCTTTCTTT. Its translation: CASSLDLWVGGDTEAFF. Variable domain in full (rest from reference TRBV7-2 and TRBJ1-1): GAGVSQSPSNKVTEKGKDVELRCDPISGHTALYWYRQSLGQGLEFLIYFQGNSAPDKSGLPSDRFSAERTGGSVSTLTIQRTQQEDSAVYLCASSLDLWVGGDTEAFFGQGTRLTVV.

For this clonotype: This clone may be a read error of a much larger clone one base away. The chain links TRBV29-1 to TRBJ2-2; D may be TRBD1 or TRBD2 (5 bases each). The length of the CDR3 is 13 residues. In germline, CDR1 is SQVTM, CDR2 ANQGSEA. In DNA, the CDR3 is TGCAGCGTGGACCTTGTGGGGACCGGGGAGCTGCTTTTT. Translation gives CSVDLVGTGELLF.

The V gene is TRBV27, the J gene TRBJ1-4; the D gene is possibly TRBD1 (5 bases). V lost 2 bases to trimming and J lost 0 bases, with 7 bases between them. Germline assignment: CDR1 MNHEY and CDR2 SMNVEV (reference sequence). The CDR3 totals 15 residues. The DNA for the CDR3 is TGTGCCAGCAGTTTAAGCAGGGCAACTAATGAAAAACTGTTTTTT. Protein sequence: CASSLSRATNEKLFF.

The chain uses TRBV5-1 and TRBJ2-1; tentative D call: TRBD2 (5 bases). V lost 6 bases and J 5 bases, leaving 12 bases between the germline ends. The CDR3 is 13 residues long. Germline V gene data show CDR1 as SGHRS and CDR2 as YFSETQ. The DNA of the CDR3 is TGCGCCAGCATGGTTACCGGGAACAATGAGCAGTTCTTC. It translates to CASMVTGNNEQFF.

The gene calls are TRBV7-3 and TRBJ2-2, with 7 bases matching TRBD2. CDR3 size: 14 residues. V lost 4 bases to trimming and J lost 9 bases; unmatched junction nucleotides: 8. Per germline, CDR1 SGHTA and CDR2 FQGTGA. CDR3 loop: CASSSGTTVRELFF. For the CDR3, the DNA is TGTGCCAGCAGCTCCGGGACTACGGTCCGGGAGCTGTTTTTT.

There are many counts of this clonotype. The chain is built from TRBV20-1 and TRBJ2-1, with 8 bases matching TRBD2. Losses at the gene ends were 4 bases for V and 1 base for J; bases not matched to a gene: 9. This CDR3 has 16 residues. CDR1 is DFQATT and CDR2 is SNEGSKA in the germline V gene (reference sequence). CDR3 nucleotide sequence: TGCAGTGCTACAGAACTAGCGGCTGTATCCTACAATGAGCAGTTCTTC. Amino acid sequence: CSATELAAVSYNEQFF.

This clonotype was counted many times. This chain joins TRBV6-1 and TRBJ1-2; 10 bases map to TRBD1. The CDR3 runs 14 residues. With 6 bases clipped from V and 7 bases from J, the junction kept 8 bases outside the gene matches. Germline lookup yields CDR1 MNHNS and CDR2 SASEGT. The CDR3 DNA reads TGTGCCAGCAGCGCGGACAGGGGGTTGGGTGGCTACACCTTC. Translated: CASSADRGLGGYTF.

V is TRBV20-1 and J is TRBJ2-4, with a tentative D call TRBD2 (5 bases). The ends were cut back, 6 bases at V and 0 bases at J, with 12 bases in the middle. Germline V gene sequence: CDR1 DFQATT, CDR2 SNEGSKA (reference sequence). CDR3 length: 14 residues. The CDR3 here is CSAHSGVAKNIQYF. Here the CDR3 DNA reads TGCAGTGCCCACTCCGGGGTAGCCAAAAACATTCAGTACTTC.

This clonotype was recorded at least ten times. V usage is TRBV6-2 or TRBV6-3 and J usage is TRBJ1-1, with D uncertain. V shed 7 bases and J shed 1 base, with 7 bases lying between them. CDR3 length equals 12 residues. Germline V gene lookup returns CDR1 MNHEY and CDR2 SVGEGT. The CDR3 DNA is TGTGCCAGCAATCCAAGGAACACTGAAGCTTTCTTT. Its translation is CASNPRNTEAFF.

This clonotype came up many times. This rearrangement joins TRBV7-9 to TRBJ2-7, with D perhaps TRBD2 (6 bases). Germline V gene data show CDR1 as SEHNR and CDR2 as FQNEAQ (reference sequence). V lost 5 bases to trimming and J lost 5 bases, with 13 bases between them. The CDR3 extends over 13 amino acids. The CDR3, as DNA: TGTGCCAGCAGCGCCCCCGGGACTCACGAGCAGTACTTC. It translates to CASSAPGTHEQYF.

V is TRBV7-9 and J is TRBJ1-1, with no clear D. V gave up 7 bases and J gave up 8 bases, with 5 bases separating them. Per germline, CDR1 SEHNR and CDR2 FQNEAQ (reference sequence). CDR3 size: 9 residues. As DNA, the CDR3 is TGTGCCAGCAACCACGAAGCTTTCTTT. Translating it yields CASNHEAFF.

This clonotype was recorded many times. CDR3 DNA sequence: TGTGCCAGCAGTAAACAGGGAGGAAGCAATCAGCCCCAGCATTTT. Amino acids: CASSKQGGSNQPQHF. The J gene is TRBJ1-5, the V gene TRBV28; TRBD1 is a possible D gene (6 bases). The CDR3 runs 15 residues. Deletions cut 5 bases from V and 1 base from J, with 12 bases between. The V gene's germline CDR1 is MDHEN and CDR2 SYDVKM.

The genes are TRBV28 and TRBJ1-4; D unclear. The CDR3 length is 14 residues. V dropped 3 bases and J dropped 8 bases, with 13 bases sitting between them. Per germline, CDR1 MDHEN and CDR2 SYDVKM. The CDR3 nucleotides are TGTGCCAGCAGTTTGCTGGGGATTCAGGAAAAACTGTTTTTT. This encodes CASSLLGIQEKLFF.

Worth noting for this clonotype: With a much larger clone just one base away, this may be a read error. This CDR3 is CSVGSQAQYF. CDR3 sequence (DNA): TGCAGTGTTGGGAGTCAGGCCCAGTACTTC. V gene TRBV20-1 combines with J gene TRBJ2-5; weak D call: TRBD2 (5 bases). V was shortened by 7 bases and J by 9 bases, with 12 bases between the two germline ends. The CDR3 totals 10 residues. The germline CDR1 and CDR2 sequences are DFQATT and SNEGSKA (reference sequence).